These T cell receptor beta chains were read from a single sample in a study of cytomegalovirus exposure and HLA in healthy donors. Clones were read by immunoSEQ multiplex PCR, and TCRdb kept only the in-frame ones, dropping some. The table records 80,000 to 100,000 clones, roughly 70% of them present only once. The sample taken for sequencing was PBMCs. The receptors here all came from a man in his forties or fifties in good health and CMV-seronegative. Both conserved end residues are part of each CDR3. A D gene is named only where the DNA matches it firmly. Size is omitted from some rows. Given values are once, few, many or a class for expanded clones.

NA	TRBJ2-1	TRBV18	NA	TGTGCCAGCTCACCAACGGGGGACTCCTACAATGAGCAGTTCTTC	CASSPTGDSYNEQFF
NA	TRBJ2-5	TRBV20-1	few	TGCAGTGCTATTCGCGGGACCCAGTACTTC	CSAIRGTQYF
TRBD2	TRBJ2-2	TRBV7-9	few	TGTGCCAGCAGCTTGACTAGCGGAAGGACGAACACCGGGGAGCTGTTTTTT	CASSLTSGRTNTGELFF
NA	TRBJ1-1	TRBV28	few	TGTGCCAGCACCCCCCAGGGTCGAAGGAACACTGAAGCTTTCTTT	CASTPQGRRNTEAFF
NA	TRBJ1-1	TRBV4-2	NA	TGTGCCAGCAGCCAAGACGGGAGGGGCGCTGAAGCTTTCTTT	CASSQDGRGAEAFF
TRBD1	TRBJ1-2	TRBV19	NA	TGTGCCAGTCAAGGACAGGCATATGGCTACACCTTC	CASQGQAYGYTF
NA	TRBJ2-7	TRBV18	NA	TGTGCCAGCTCACCTGGGCAGGCCCTCTCCTACGAGCAGTACTTC	CASSPGQALSYEQYF
TRBD1	TRBJ1-4	TRBV14	NA	TGTGCCAGCAGCCAAGGACAGGGGCAAAAACTGTTTTTT	CASSQGQGQKLFF
NA	TRBJ1-2	TRBV5-6	NA	TGTGCCAGCAGCTCCTCCCCAGGGCGAAACTATGGCTACACCTTC	CASSSSPGRNYGYTF
NA	TRBJ1-6	TRBV5-1	few	TGCGCCAGCAGCTTGGCTGGGGTCGAGGGTTCACCCCTCCACTTT	CASSLAGVEGSPLHF
TRBD2	TRBJ2-5	TRBV9	NA	TGTGCCAGCAGCGTATCCGGGGGGAGCGAAGAGACCCAGTACTTC	CASSVSGGSEETQYF
TRBD1	TRBJ1-3	TRBV2	NA	TGTGCCAGCAGGCCGGGACAGGGACGATCGAACTCTGGAAACACCATATATTTT	CASRPGQGRSNSGNTIYF
TRBD1	TRBJ2-7	TRBV7-9	NA	TGTGCCAGCAGCTCGACAGGGGGCCCTGACCTTTATGAGCAGTACTTC	CASSSTGGPDLYEQYF